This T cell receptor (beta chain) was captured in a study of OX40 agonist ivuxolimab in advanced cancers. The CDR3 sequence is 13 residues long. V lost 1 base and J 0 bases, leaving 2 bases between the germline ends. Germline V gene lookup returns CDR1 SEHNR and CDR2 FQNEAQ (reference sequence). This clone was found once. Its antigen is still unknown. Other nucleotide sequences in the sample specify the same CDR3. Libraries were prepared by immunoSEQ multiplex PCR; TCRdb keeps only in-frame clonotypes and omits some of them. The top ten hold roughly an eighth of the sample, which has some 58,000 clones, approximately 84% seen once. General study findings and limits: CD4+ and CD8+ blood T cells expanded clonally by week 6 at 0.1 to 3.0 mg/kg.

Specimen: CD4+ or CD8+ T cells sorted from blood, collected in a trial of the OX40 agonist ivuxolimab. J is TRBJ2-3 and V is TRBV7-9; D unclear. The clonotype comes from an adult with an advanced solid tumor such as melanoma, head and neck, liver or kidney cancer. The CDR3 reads CASSLGSTDTQYF. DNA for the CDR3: TGTGCCAGCAGCTTAGGTAGCACAGATACGCAGTATTTT.